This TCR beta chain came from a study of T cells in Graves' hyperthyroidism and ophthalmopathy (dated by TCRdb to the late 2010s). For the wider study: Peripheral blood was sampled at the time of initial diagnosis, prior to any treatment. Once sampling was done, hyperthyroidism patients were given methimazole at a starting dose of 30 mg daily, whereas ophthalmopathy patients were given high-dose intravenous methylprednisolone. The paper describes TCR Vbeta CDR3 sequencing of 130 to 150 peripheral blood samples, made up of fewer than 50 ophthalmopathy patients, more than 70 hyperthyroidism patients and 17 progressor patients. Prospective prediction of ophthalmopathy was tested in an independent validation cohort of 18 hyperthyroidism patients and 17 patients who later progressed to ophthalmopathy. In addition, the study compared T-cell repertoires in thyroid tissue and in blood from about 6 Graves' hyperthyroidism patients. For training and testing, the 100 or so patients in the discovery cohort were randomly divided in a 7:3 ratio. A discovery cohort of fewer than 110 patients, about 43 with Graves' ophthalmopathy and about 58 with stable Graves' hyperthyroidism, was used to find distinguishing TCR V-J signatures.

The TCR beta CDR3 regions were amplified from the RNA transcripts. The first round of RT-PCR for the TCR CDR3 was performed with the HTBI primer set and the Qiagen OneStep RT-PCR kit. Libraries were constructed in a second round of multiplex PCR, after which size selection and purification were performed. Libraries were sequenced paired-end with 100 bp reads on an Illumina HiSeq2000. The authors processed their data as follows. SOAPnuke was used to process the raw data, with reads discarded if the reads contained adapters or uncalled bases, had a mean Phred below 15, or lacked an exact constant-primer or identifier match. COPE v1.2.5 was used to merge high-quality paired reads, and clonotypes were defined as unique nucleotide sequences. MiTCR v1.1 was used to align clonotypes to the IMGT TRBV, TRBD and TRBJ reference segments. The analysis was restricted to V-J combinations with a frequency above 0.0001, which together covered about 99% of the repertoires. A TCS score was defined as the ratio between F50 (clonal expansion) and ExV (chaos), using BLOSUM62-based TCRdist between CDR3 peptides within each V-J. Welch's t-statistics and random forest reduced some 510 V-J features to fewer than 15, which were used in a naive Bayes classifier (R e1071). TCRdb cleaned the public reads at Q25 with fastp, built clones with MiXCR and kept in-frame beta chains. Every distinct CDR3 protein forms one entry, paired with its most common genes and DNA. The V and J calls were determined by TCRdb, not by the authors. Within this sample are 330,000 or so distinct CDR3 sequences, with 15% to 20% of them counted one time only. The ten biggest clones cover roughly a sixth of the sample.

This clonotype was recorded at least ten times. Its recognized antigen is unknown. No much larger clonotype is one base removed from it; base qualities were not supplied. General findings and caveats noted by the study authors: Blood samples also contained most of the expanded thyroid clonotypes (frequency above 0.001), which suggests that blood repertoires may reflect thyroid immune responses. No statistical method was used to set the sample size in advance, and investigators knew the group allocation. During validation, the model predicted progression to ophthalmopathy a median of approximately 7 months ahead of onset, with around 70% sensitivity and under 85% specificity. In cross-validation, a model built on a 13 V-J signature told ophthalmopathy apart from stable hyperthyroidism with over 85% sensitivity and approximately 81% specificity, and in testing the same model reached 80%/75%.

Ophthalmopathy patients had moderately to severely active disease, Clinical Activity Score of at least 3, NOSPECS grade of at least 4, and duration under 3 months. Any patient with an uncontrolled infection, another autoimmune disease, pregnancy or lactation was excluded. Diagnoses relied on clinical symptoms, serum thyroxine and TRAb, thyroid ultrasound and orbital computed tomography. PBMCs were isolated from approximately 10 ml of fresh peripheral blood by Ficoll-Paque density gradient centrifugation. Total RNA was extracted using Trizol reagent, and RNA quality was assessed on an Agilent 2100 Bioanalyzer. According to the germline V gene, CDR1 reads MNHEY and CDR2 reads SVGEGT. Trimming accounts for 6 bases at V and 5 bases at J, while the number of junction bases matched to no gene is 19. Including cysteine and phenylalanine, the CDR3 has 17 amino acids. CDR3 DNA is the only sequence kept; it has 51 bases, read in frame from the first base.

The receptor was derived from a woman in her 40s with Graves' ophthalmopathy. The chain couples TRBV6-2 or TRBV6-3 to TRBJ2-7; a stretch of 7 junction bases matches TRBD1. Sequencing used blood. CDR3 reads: CASRTRRQGTGLDEQYF. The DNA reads TGTGCCAGCAGAACCCGACGACAGGGCACCGGCCTGGACGAGCAGTACTTC.